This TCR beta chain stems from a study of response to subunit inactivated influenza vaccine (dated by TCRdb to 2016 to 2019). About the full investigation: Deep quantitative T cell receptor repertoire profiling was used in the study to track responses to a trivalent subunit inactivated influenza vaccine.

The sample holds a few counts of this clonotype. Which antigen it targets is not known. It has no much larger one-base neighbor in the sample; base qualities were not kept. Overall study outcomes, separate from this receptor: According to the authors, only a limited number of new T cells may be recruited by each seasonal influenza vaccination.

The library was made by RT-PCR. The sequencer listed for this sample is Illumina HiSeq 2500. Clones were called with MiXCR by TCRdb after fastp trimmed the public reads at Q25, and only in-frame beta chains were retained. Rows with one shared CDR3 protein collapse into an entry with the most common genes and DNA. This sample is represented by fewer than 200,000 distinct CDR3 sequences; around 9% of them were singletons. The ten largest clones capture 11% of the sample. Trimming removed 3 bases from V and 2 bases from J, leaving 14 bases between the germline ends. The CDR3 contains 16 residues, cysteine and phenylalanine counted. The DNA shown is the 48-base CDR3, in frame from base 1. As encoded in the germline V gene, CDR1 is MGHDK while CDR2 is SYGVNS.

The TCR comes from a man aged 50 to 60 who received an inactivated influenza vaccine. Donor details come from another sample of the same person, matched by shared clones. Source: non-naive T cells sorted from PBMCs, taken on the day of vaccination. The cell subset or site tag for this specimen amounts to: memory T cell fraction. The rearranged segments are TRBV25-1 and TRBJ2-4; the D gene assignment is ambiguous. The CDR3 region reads CASSELVQPTKNIQYF. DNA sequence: TGTGCCAGCAGTGAGCTGGTCCAACCGACCAAAAACATTCAGTACTTC.